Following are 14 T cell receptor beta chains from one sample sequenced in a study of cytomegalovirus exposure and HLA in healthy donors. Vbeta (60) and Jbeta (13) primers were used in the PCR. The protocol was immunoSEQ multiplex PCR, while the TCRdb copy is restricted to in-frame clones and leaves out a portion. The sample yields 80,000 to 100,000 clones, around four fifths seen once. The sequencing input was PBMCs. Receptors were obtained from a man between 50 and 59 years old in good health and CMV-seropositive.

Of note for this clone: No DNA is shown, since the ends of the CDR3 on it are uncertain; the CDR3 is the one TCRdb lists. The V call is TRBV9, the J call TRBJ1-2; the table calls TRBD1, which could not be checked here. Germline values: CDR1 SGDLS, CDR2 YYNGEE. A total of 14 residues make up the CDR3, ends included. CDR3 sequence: CASSVGTGSYGYPF.

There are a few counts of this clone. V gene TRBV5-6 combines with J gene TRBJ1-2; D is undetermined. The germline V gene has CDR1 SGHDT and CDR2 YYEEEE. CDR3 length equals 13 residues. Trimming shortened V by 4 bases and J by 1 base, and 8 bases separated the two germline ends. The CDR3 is CASSVQDNYGYTF. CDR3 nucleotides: TGTGCCAGCAGCGTGCAGGATAACTATGGCTACACCTTC.

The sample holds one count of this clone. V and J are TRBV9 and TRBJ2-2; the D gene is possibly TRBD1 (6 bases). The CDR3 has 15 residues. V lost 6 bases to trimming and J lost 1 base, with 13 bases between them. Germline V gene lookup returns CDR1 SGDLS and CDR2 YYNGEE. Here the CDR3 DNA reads TGTGCCAGCACCCTGACAGGCCTGAACACCGGGGAGCTGTTTTTT. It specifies CASTLTGLNTGELFF.

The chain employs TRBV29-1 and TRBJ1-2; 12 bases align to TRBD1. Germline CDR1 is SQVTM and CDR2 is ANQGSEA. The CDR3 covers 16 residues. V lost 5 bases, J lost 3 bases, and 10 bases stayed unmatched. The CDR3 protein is CSVNFPGQGAYYGYTF. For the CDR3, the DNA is TGCAGCGTTAACTTTCCGGGACAGGGGGCCTACTATGGCTACACCTTC.

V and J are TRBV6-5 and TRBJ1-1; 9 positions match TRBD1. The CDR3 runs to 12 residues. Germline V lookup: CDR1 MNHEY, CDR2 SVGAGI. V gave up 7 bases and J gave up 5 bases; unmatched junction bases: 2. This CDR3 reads CASKDRGTEAFF. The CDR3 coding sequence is TGTGCCAGCAAAGACAGGGGGACTGAAGCTTTCTTT.

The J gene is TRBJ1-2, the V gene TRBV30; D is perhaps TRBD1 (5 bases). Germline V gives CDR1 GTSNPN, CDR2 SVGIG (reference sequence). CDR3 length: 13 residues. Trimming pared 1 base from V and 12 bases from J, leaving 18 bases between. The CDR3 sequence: CAWSGVRGIGDTF. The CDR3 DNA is TGTGCCTGGAGTGGTGTTCGGGGGATCGGAGACACCTTC.

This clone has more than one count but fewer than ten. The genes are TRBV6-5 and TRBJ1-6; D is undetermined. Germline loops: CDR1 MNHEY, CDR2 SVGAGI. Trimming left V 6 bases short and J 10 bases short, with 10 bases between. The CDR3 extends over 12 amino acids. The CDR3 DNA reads TGTGCCAGCAGCTCCGCGGGCTCACCCCTCCACTTT. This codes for CASSSAGSPLHF.

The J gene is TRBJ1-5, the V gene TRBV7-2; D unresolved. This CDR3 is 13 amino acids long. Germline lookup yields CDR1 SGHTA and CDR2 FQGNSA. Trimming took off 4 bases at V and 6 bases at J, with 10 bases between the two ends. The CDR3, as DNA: TGTGCCAGCAGCTCTGATTTCGGTCAGCCCCAGCATTTT. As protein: CASSSDFGQPQHF.

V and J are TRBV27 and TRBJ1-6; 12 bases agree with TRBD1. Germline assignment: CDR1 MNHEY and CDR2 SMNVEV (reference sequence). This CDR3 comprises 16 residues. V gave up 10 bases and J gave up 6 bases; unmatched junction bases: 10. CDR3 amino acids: CATMAGTGGINSPLHF. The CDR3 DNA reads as TGTGCCACCATGGCGGGGACAGGGGGCATTAATTCACCCCTCCACTTT.

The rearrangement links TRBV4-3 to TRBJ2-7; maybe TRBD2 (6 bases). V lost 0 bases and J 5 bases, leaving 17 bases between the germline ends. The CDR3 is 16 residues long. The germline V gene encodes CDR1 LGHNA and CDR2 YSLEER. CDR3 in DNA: TGCGCCAGCAGCCAAGAGGGACTCGCGAGGGTTAACGAGCAGTACTTC. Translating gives CASSQEGLARVNEQYF.

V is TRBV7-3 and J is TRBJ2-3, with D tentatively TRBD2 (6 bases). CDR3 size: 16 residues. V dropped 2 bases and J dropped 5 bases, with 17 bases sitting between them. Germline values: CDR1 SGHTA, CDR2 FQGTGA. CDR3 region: CASSLVAGQGQDTQYF. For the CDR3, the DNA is TGTGCCAGCAGCTTAGTGGCGGGGCAGGGTCAAGATACGCAGTATTTT.

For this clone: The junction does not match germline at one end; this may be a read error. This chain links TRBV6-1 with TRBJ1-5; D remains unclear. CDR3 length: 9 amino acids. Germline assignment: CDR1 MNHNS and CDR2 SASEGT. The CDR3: CASGRPQNF. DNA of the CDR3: TGTGCCAGCGGGAGGCCCCAGAATTTT.

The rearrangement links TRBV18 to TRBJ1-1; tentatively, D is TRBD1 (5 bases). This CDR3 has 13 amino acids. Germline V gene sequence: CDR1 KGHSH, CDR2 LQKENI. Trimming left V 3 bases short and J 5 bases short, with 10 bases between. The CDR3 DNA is TGTGCCAGCTCACCCAGGACAAGGACTGAAGCTTTCTTT. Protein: CASSPRTRTEAFF.

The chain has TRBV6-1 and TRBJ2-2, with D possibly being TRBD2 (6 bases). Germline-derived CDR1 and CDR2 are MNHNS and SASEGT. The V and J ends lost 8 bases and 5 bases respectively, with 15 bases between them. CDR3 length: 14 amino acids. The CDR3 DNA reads TGTGCCAGCCAACCAAGGCGGGGAACCGGGGAGCTGTTTTTT. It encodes CASQPRRGTGELFF.